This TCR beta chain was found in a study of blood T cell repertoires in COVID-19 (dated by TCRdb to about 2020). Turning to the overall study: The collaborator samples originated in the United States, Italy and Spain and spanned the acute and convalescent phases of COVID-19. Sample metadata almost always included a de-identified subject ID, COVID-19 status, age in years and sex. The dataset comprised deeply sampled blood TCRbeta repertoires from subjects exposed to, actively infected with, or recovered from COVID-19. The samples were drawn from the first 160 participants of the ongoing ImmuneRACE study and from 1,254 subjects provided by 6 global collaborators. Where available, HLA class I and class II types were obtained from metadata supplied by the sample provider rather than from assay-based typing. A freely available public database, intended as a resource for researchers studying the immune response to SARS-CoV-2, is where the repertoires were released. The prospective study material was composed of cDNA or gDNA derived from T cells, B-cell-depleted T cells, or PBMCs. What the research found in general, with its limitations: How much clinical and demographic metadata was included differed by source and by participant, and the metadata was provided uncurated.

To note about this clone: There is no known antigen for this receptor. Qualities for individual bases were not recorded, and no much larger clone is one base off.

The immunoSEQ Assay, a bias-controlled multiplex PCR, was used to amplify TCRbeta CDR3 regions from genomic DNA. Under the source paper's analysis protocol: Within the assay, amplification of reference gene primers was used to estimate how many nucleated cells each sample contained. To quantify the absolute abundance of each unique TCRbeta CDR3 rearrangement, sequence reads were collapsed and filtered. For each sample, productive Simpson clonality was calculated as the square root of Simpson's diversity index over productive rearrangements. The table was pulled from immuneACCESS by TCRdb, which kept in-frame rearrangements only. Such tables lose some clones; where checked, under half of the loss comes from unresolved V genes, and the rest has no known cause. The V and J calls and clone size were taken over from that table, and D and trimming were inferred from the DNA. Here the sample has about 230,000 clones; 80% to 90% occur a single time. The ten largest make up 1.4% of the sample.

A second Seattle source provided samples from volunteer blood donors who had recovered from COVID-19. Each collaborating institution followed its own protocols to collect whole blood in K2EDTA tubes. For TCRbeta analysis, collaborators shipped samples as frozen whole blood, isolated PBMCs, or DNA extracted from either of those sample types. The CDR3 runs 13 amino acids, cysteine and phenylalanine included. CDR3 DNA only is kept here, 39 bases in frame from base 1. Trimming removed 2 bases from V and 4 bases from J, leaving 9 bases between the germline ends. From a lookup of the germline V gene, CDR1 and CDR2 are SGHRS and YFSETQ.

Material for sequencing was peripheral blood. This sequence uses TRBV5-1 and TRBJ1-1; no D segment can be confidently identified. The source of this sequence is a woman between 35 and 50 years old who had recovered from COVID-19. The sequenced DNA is TGCGCCAGCAGCTTAAGGGAGCCCACTGAAGCTTTCTTT. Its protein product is CASSLREPTEAFF.